The rows below give T cell receptor beta chains drawn from one sample of a study of cytomegalovirus exposure and HLA in healthy donors. Sequenced by immunoSEQ multiplex PCR; TCRdb stores in-frame clones only, minus some. The sample holds more than 110,000 clones; roughly nine tenths are singletons and the top ten take about 2.7%. Sequencing was carried out using PBMCs. The receptors originated from a man aged 18 to 30 in good health and CMV-seronegative. Both conserved end residues are part of each CDR3. The order of the fields is J gene, clone size, V gene, D gene, CDR3 DNA, CDR3 protein. The D gene is left open where the match is weak. Where a row states a size, it is once, few, many or the class of an expanded clone; other rows omit it.

TRBJ1-2,NA,TRBV5-8,TRBD1,TGTGCCAGCAGCTTGTCAGCACAGGGGGCGGGATATGGCTACACCTTC,CASSLSAQGAGYGYTF
TRBJ2-7,few,TRBV4-3,TRBD2,TGCGCCAGCAGCCAAGGACTAGCGGGAGGTTACGAGCAGTACTTC,CASSQGLAGGYEQYF
TRBJ1-1,few,TRBV5-8,TRBD1,TGTGCCAGCGCCAAACGGGACAGGATGAACACTGAAGCTTTCTTT,CASAKRDRMNTEAFF
TRBJ1-1,NA,TRBV15,NA,TGTGCCACCAGCGGGGGGGGCCTTAACACTGAAGCTTTCTTT,CATSGGGLNTEAFF
TRBJ2-2,NA,TRBV25-1,NA,TGTGCCAGCAGTGGGACAGGGAGGGACACCGGGGAGCTGTTTTTT,CASSGTGRDTGELFF
TRBJ2-3,NA,TRBV6-1,NA,TGTGCCAGCATTCGGCAACGGGGCACAGATACGCAGTATTTT,CASIRQRGTDTQYF
TRBJ2-1,NA,TRBV5-1,TRBD2,TGCGCCAGCAGCCTAAGACCGGGACTAGCGGGAAACAATGAGCAGTTCTTC,CASSLRPGLAGNNEQFF
TRBJ1-4,once,TRBV6-5,NA,TGTGCCAGCAGTTTAGACAGGCTTGCAACTAATGAAAAACTGTTTTTT,CASSLDRLATNEKLFF
TRBJ1-3,NA,TRBV7-2,NA,TGTGCCAGCAGCTTATCTTTTACGGGAAGCTTGACTGGAAACACCATATATTTT,CASSLSFTGSLTGNTIYF
TRBJ1-6,NA,TRBV5-6,TRBD1,TGTGCCAGCAGCTTGGGGCAGGGGGCAAACTCACCCCTCCACTTT,CASSLGQGANSPLHF
TRBJ2-3,NA,TRBV27,NA,TGTGCCAGCAAGTCGTCACTCAGCACAGATACGCAGTATTTT,CASKSSLSTDTQYF
TRBJ2-7,NA,TRBV27,TRBD2,TGTGCCAGCAGCCCGGGGACTAGCGGGAGTTCGGGGTACGAGCAGTACTTC,CASSPGTSGSSGYEQYF
TRBJ2-3,NA,TRBV9,NA,TGTGCCAGCAGCGTAGGTCTAGATACGCAGTATTTT,CASSVGLDTQYF
TRBJ1-5,once,TRBV18,NA,TGTGCCAGCTCCACCGGTCGTGCCAATCAGCCCCAGCATTTT,CASSTGRANQPQHF
TRBJ2-1,once,TRBV15,NA,TGTGCCACCAGCAGAGATAGTGGGGGGAATAGCTACAATGAGCAGTTCTTC,CATSRDSGGNSYNEQFF
TRBJ1-2,NA,TRBV6-5,NA,TGTGCCAGCAGACCCGGAATTTGGGCCTCCTATGGCTACACCTTC,CASRPGIWASYGYTF
TRBJ1-2,NA,TRBV27,NA,TGTGCCACCAGGGGCGCCTCCTATGGCTACACCTTC,CATRGASYGYTF
TRBJ2-7,NA,TRBV11-2,NA,TGTGCCAGCAGCCTTACCCAGGGGATCTTCCACGAGCAGTACTTC,CASSLTQGIFHEQYF
TRBJ1-4,NA,TRBV19,TRBD1,TGTGCCAGTATCGAGACAGGGGGGAATGAAAAACTGTTTTTT,CASIETGGNEKLFF
TRBJ1-2,few,TRBV20-1,NA,TGCAGTGCTAGAGTAGGAGGTGGCTACACCTTC,CSARVGGGYTF
TRBJ2-3,NA,TRBV4-2,TRBD2,TGTGCCAGCAGCCAAGGGAATAGCGGGGGGGCAGATACGCAGTATTTT,CASSQGNSGGADTQYF
TRBJ2-7,NA,TRBV5-1,TRBD1,TGCGCCAGCAGCCCCATTCCGGACAGGGCAAACGAGCAGTACTTC,CASSPIPDRANEQYF
TRBJ1-2,NA,TRBV10-3,TRBD1,TGTGCCACTTCGCCGGGACAGAGCTACACCTTC,CATSPGQSYTF
TRBJ1-1,NA,TRBV6-5,NA,TGTGCCAGCAGATTGTTACAGGCCAACCAAGCTTTCTTT,CASRLLQANQAFF
TRBJ2-1,NA,TRBV7-8,NA,TGTGCCAGCAGCTTAGCGCCAGGGGCTGAGCAGTTCTTC,CASSLAPGAEQFF
TRBJ2-7,once,TRBV5-6,NA,TGTGCCAGCAGCTTGTCCCGGGGAGTTCAGTACTTC,CASSLSRGVQYF
TRBJ2-1,NA,TRBV27,TRBD2,TGTGCCAGCAGTTTACGGGAGGGTAAGTCCTACAATGAGCAGTTCTTC,CASSLREGKSYNEQFF
TRBJ2-7,NA,TRBV6-5,NA,TGTGCCAGCAGTTACTCGCGACAGAAGGAGCAGTACTTC,CASSYSRQKEQYF
TRBJ2-5,NA,TRBV4-1,TRBD2,TGCGCCAGCAGGCCCAGACTAGCAGCTGAGACCCAGTACTTC,CASRPRLAAETQYF
TRBJ1-2,NA,TRBV28,NA,TGTGCCAGCAGTTTAGGCCGCGGCTACACCTTC,CASSLGRGYTF
TRBJ1-3,NA,TRBV18,NA,TGTGCCAGCTCACCCCAGACAGGTCACTCTGGAAACACCATATATTTT,CASSPQTGHSGNTIYF
TRBJ2-3,NA,TRBV28,TRBD2,TGTGCCAGCAGTTTGGGCGGGAGCCGGCGTGGTACGCAGTATTTT,CASSLGGSRRGTQYF
TRBJ2-1,NA,TRBV4-2,TRBD1,TGTGCCAGCAGCCAAGAACGGGACAGGGGGCCCAATGAGCAGTTCTTC,CASSQERDRGPNEQFF
TRBJ2-3,NA,TRBV9,NA,TGTGCCAGCAGCCCCCCCGTTCCCGCGGAGGTAACGCAGTATTTT,CASSPPVPAEVTQYF
TRBJ2-1,NA,TRBV25-1,TRBD2,TGTGCCAGCAGTGAAAGCGGGGGGGCTCGAAATGAGCAGTTCTTC,CASSESGGARNEQFF
TRBJ2-2,NA,TRBV5-1,TRBD1,TGCGCCAGCAGCTTCAGACAGGGGATCGGGGAGCTGTTTTTT,CASSFRQGIGELFF
TRBJ2-1,NA,TRBV7-9,TRBD2,TGTGCCAGCAGCTTAGGATCAGCGGGGAACTCCTACAATGAGCAGTTCTTC,CASSLGSAGNSYNEQFF
TRBJ1-5,NA,TRBV9,NA,TGTGCCAGCAGCACCGAGGGAGAGGGATATCAGCCCCAGCATTTT,CASSTEGEGYQPQHF
TRBJ1-5,NA,TRBV5-5,NA,TGTGCCAGCAGCTTGGACGCAGATCAGCCCCAGCATTTT,CASSLDADQPQHF
TRBJ2-5,NA,TRBV4-3,TRBD2,TGCGCCAGCAGCCAAGGAGCGGGGGTAGGGACCCAGTACTTC,CASSQGAGVGTQYF
TRBJ2-7,NA,TRBV9,TRBD2,TGTGCCAGCAGCGTAGGAGGCGGGAGCGCCTACGAGCAGTACTTC,CASSVGGGSAYEQYF
TRBJ1-1,NA,TRBV18,NA,TGTGCCAGCTCACCCGACATCATGAACACTGAAGCTTTCTTT,CASSPDIMNTEAFF
TRBJ2-3,NA,TRBV6-5,NA,TGTGCCAGCAGATCTAGCCGGGTAGTCGATACGCAGTATTTT,CASRSSRVVDTQYF
TRBJ2-7,NA,TRBV6-1,TRBD2,TGTGCCAGCAGTGAACTAGCGGGAAATGGCGAGCAGTACTTC,CASSELAGNGEQYF
TRBJ1-2,NA,TRBV7-9,TRBD1,TGTGCCAGCAGCTTAGTGCCCGGGGACAGGTTTCCCCCTTTC,CASSLVPGDRFPPF
TRBJ1-2,NA,TRBV27,NA,TGTGCCAGCAGTTTAGTGCAGCCGAGCGACTATGGCTACACCTTC,CASSLVQPSDYGYTF
TRBJ1-2,once,TRBV5-3,NA,TGTGCCAGAAGCCCCGGTGGCTACACCTTC,CARSPGGYTF
TRBJ2-7,NA,TRBV7-9,NA,TGTGCCAGCAGCTTAGGGGGAGACCTTTCGGGGGAGCAGTACTTC,CASSLGGDLSGEQYF
TRBJ2-7,NA,TRBV7-9,NA,TGTGCCAGCAGCTTGGGGCCCCAACAGGTTTCCTACGAGCAGTACTTC,CASSLGPQQVSYEQYF
TRBJ2-3,once,TRBV5-1,NA,TGCGCCAGCAGCTTGGAAGGGGGAGAAGATACGCAGTATTTT,CASSLEGGEDTQYF
TRBJ1-5,NA,TRBV2,NA,TGTGCCAGCAGTGATACAGGGACATTGAATCAGCCCCAGCATTTT,CASSDTGTLNQPQHF
TRBJ2-6,NA,TRBV5-6,NA,TGTGCCAGCAGCTTGGGACAGCCCGACGTCCTGACTTTC,CASSLGQPDVLTF
TRBJ2-1,NA,TRBV28,NA,TGTGCCAGCAGGGGGGGGGCGAGCTCCTACAATGAGCAGTTCTTC,CASRGGASSYNEQFF
TRBJ1-5,NA,TRBV5-5,NA,TGTGCCAGCAGCACGCAGGCAGGACAGCCCCAGCATTTT,CASSTQAGQPQHF
TRBJ1-5,few,TRBV7-6,TRBD1,TGTGCCAGCAGCCCCGGGACAGGGAACCATCAGCCCCAGCATTTT,CASSPGTGNHQPQHF
TRBJ2-1,NA,TRBV4-1,TRBD2,TGCGCCAGCAGCCAAGGACTAGCGGGGGTACTCAATGAGCAGTTCTTC,CASSQGLAGVLNEQFF
TRBJ2-3,NA,TRBV23-1,NA,TGCGCCAGCAGTCATATACAGGGTTTCACAGATACGCAGTATTTT,CASSHIQGFTDTQYF